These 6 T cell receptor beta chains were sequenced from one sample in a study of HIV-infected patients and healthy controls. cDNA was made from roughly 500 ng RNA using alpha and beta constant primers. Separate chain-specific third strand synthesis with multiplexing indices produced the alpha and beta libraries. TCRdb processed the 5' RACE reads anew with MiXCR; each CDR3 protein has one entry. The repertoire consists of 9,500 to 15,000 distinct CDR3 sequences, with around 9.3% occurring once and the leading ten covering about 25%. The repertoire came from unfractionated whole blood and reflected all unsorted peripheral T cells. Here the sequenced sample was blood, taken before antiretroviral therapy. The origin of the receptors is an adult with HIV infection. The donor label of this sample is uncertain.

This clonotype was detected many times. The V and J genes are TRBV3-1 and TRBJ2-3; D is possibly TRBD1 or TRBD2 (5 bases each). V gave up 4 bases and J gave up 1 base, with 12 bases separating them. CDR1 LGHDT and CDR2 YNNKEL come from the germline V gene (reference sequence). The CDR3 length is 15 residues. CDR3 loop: CASSLALGGTDTQYF. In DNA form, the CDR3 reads TGTGCCAGCAGCCTGGCTTTGGGGGGCACAGATACGCAGTATTTT.

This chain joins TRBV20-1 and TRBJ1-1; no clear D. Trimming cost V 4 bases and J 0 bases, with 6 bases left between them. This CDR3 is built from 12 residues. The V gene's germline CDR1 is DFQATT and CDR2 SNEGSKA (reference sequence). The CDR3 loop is CSAKRMNTEAFF. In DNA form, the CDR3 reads TGCAGTGCTAAACGGATGAACACTGAAGCTTTCTTT.

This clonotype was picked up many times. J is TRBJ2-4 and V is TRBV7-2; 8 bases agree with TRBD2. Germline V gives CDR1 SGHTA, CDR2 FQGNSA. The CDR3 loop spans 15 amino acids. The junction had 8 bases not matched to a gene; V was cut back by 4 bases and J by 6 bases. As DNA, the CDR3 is TGTGCCAGCAGCTCGCTAGCGGGTATGGGAAACATTCAGTACTTC. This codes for CASSSLAGMGNIQYF.

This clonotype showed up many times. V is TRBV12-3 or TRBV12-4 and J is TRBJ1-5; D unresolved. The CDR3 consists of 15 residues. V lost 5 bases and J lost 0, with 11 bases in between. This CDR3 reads CASSPNSYSNQPQHF. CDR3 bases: TGTGCCAGCAGTCCTAACAGCTATAGCAATCAGCCCCAGCATTTT.

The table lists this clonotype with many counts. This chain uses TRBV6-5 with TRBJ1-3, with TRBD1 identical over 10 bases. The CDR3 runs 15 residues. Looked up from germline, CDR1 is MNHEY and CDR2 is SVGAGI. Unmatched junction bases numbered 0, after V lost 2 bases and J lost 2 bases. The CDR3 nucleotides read TGTGCCAGCAGTTACGGGACAGGGGCTGGAAACACCATATATTTT. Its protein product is CASSYGTGAGNTIYF.

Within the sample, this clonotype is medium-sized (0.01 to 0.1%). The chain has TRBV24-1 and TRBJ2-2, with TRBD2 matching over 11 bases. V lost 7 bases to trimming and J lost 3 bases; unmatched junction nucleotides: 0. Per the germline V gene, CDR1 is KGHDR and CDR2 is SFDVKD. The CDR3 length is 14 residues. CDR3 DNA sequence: TGTGCCACCAGGGGACTAGCGGACACCGGGGAGCTGTTTTTT. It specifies CATRGLADTGELFF.